Here is one T cell receptor (beta chain) with its context. The record originates from a study of shared clonotypes between healthy human individuals. The germline gives CDR1 SGHVS, CDR2 FQNEAQ. The CDR3 contains 18 residues. V was clipped by 0 bases and J by 6 bases; unmatched bases: 16. The method was immunoSEQ multiplex PCR; TCRdb's version includes in-frame clones alone and lacks a portion of them. The profile covers fewer than 1.8 million clones, with just under 99% appearing a single time and 0.36% taken by the ten largest. The V call is TRBV7-8, the J call TRBJ2-7; 8 bases are shared with TRBD1. This receptor was taken from a young man in good health. Material: naive CD4+ T cells sorted from blood. Subset given: CD45RA+ positively selected. CDR3 coding DNA: TGTGCCAGCAGCTTAGCAGGGGATAGAGGATGGACAGGGCGCGAGCAGTACTTC. It specifies CASSLAGDRGWTGREQYF.